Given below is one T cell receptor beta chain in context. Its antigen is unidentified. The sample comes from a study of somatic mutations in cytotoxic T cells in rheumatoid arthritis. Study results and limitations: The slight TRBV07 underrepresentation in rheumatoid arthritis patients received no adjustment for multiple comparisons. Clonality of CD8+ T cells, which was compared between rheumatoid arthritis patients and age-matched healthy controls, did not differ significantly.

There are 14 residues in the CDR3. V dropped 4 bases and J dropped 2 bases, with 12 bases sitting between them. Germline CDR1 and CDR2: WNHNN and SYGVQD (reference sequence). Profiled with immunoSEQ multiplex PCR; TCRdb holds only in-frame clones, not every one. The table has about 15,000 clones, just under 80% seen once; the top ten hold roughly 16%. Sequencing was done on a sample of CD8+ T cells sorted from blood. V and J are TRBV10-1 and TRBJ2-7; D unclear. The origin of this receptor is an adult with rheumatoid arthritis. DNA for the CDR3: TGCGCCAGCAGTGGAACGACACGACCCTACGAGCAGTACTTC. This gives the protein CASSGTTRPYEQYF.